What follows are 27 T cell receptor beta chains derived from one specimen sequenced in a study of blood T cell repertoires in COVID-19. TCRdb's copy holds only in-frame clones and misses some; the assay was immunoSEQ multiplex PCR. The top ten hold less than 3% of the sample, which has about 250,000 clones, roughly 90% seen once. The material sequenced was peripheral blood. All receptors derive from a woman aged 25 to 45 with active or convalescent COVID-19.

The chain carries TRBV3-1 (or the pseudogene TRBV3-2) and TRBJ2-1; 10 bases line up with TRBD1. The CDR3 is 15 residues long. CDR1 and CDR2 from the germline V gene are LGHDT and YNNKEL (reference sequence). V shed 4 bases and J 5 bases; nucleotides not matched to a gene: 5. This CDR3 reads CASSRSGTGDNEQFF. The CDR3 region has the DNA TGTGCCAGCAGCCGCTCCGGGACAGGGGACAATGAGCAGTTCTTC.

This chain joins TRBV19 and TRBJ1-2; unclear D gene. The CDR3 loop spans 11 amino acids. Trimming pared 3 bases from V and 7 bases from J, leaving 6 bases between. In germline, CDR1 is LNHDA, CDR2 SQIVND (reference sequence). CDR3 DNA sequence: TGTGCCAGTAGTATTCGGAGTGGCTACACCTTC. This codes for CASSIRSGYTF.

V is TRBV11-3 and J is TRBJ2-5; TRBD1 matches at 7 bases. The junction had 0 bases not matched to a gene; V was cut back by 3 bases and J by 5 bases. Per the germline V gene, CDR1 is SGHNT and CDR2 is YENEEA. The CDR3 is 12 amino acids. The CDR3 loop reads CASSFRGETQYF. CDR3 sequence (DNA): TGTGCCAGCAGCTTCAGGGGGGAGACCCAGTACTTC.

V usage is TRBV24-1 and J usage is TRBJ1-5; 7 bases line up with TRBD1. Losses at the gene ends were 6 bases for V and 4 bases for J; bases not matched to a gene: 2. Germline CDR1 and CDR2: KGHDR and SFDVKD. The CDR3 is 13 residues long. The CDR3 loop reads CATSPGGNQPQHF. As DNA, the CDR3 is TGTGCCACCAGTCCAGGGGGAAATCAGCCCCAGCATTTT.

The chain recombines TRBV7-9 with TRBJ2-3; 9 bases agree with TRBD2. The germline V gene has CDR1 SEHNR and CDR2 FQNEAQ (reference sequence). CDR3 length: 17 amino acids. V lost 2 bases, J lost 2 bases, and 8 bases stayed unmatched. Here the CDR3 reads CASSLSSAGGVTDTQYF. The DNA for the CDR3 is TGTGCCAGCAGCTTATCGTCCGCGGGAGGGGTCACAGATACGCAGTATTTT.

This chain connects TRBV18 to TRBJ1-1, with 9 bases aligning to TRBD1. Germline lookup yields CDR1 KGHSH and CDR2 LQKENI. The length of the CDR3 is 15 residues. V shed 3 bases, J shed 1 base, and the junction held 3 bases outside the gene matches. CDR3 loop: CASSPGQGGNTEAFF. CDR3 nucleotide sequence: TGTGCCAGCTCACCGGGACAGGGAGGGAACACTGAAGCTTTCTTT. Full variable domain (missing parts from reference TRBV18 and TRBJ1-1): NAGVMQNPRHLVRRRGQEARLRCSPMKGHSHVYWYRQLPEEGLKFMVYLQKENIIDESGMPKERFSAEFPKEGPSILRIQQVVRGDSAAYFCASSPGQGGNTEAFFGQGTRLTVV.

The genes are TRBV7-8 and TRBJ1-6; 10 nucleotides align to TRBD1. After removal of 5 bases from V and 7 bases from J, the junction contained 11 bases not matched to a gene. The CDR3 has 17 amino acids. Germline V CDR1 and CDR2: SGHVS, FQNEAQ. CDR3 coding DNA: TGTGCCAGCAGCCCAAACGACAGGGGGCCTTTCAATTCACCCCTCCACTTT. Amino acid sequence: CASSPNDRGPFNSPLHF.

J is TRBJ1-6 and V is TRBV5-1; D is unclear. V lost 0 bases and J lost 4, with 11 bases in between. CDR3 length equals 16 residues. Germline V CDR1 and CDR2: SGHRS, YFSETQ. CDR3 protein: CASSLAGGEYNSPLHF. The CDR3 DNA is TGCGCCAGCAGCTTGGCCGGCGGCGAGTATAATTCACCCCTCCACTTT.

The chain combines TRBV2 with TRBJ2-3, with unresolved D. The CDR3 extends over 14 amino acids. Germline V gene data show CDR1 as SNHLY and CDR2 as FYNNEI. The germline V and J ends were trimmed by 2 bases and 2 bases, with 8 bases remaining between them. The CDR3 spells CASSENSYTDTQYF. CDR3 in DNA: TGTGCCAGCAGTGAAAACTCCTACACAGATACGCAGTATTTT. The full variable domain, with the rest looked up from reference TRBV2 and TRBJ2-3, is EPEVTQTPSHQVTQMGQEVILRCVPISNHLYFYWYRQILGQKVEFLVSFYNNEISEKSEIFDDQFSVERPDGSNFTLKIRSTKLEDSAMYFCASSENSYTDTQYFGPGTRLTVL.

The V and J genes are TRBV6-6 and TRBJ1-1; 8 bases agree with TRBD1. This CDR3 spans 14 amino acids. The junction had 5 bases not matched to a gene; V was cut back by 6 bases and J by 2 bases. Germline CDR1 and CDR2: MNHNY and SVGAGI (reference sequence). CDR3 region: CASSLTGGNTEAFF. Here the CDR3 DNA reads TGTGCCAGCAGCCTAACAGGGGGAAACACTGAAGCTTTCTTT.

The V and J genes are TRBV28 and TRBJ1-1; 7 bases align to TRBD1. The CDR3 runs to 14 residues. CDR1 and CDR2 from the germline V gene are MDHEN and SYDVKM. With V trimmed by 10 bases and J by 7 bases, 15 bases remained unmatched. The chain's CDR3 is CAIGQEGRKGEAFF. CDR3 sequence (DNA): TGTGCCATCGGACAGGAGGGGAGAAAGGGTGAAGCTTTCTTT.

This clone was detected only once. V is TRBV28 and J is TRBJ1-3; the D gene is possibly TRBD1 (6 bases). There are 15 residues in the CDR3. Deletions cut 6 bases from V and 4 bases from J, with 16 bases between. The germline V gene has CDR1 MDHEN and CDR2 SYDVKM. This chain's CDR3 is CASSEGGAEGNTIYF. Here the CDR3 DNA reads TGTGCCAGCAGCGAAGGGGGGGCTGAAGGAAACACCATATATTTT.

The V and J genes are TRBV18 and TRBJ2-5, with 13 nucleotides matching TRBD2. V lost 6 bases to trimming and J lost 7 bases; unmatched junction nucleotides: 8. This CDR3 contains 15 residues. CDR1 is KGHSH, CDR2 LQKENI, per germline. DNA of the CDR3: TGTGCCAGCTCGTCCGGGACTAGCGGGACAGGGACCCAGTACTTC. This sequence encodes CASSSGTSGTGTQYF.

The chain uses TRBV30 and TRBJ1-5, with D perhaps TRBD1 (6 bases). Germline lookup yields CDR1 GTSNPN and CDR2 SVGIG (reference sequence). This CDR3 has 14 residues. The V gene lost 2 bases and the J gene lost 7 bases, with 15 bases spanning the gap. For the CDR3, the DNA is TGTGCCTGGAGTCTCACAGGGAGCCACCAGCCCCAGCATTTT. It translates to CAWSLTGSHQPQHF.

The chain employs TRBV9 and TRBJ2-1; no clear D gene. CDR1 is SGDLS, CDR2 YYNGEE, per germline. The CDR3 is 14 residues long. The V and J ends lost 2 bases and 4 bases respectively, with 10 bases between them. In DNA, the CDR3 is TGTGCCAGCAGCGTGGTGGAGAGGTACAATGAGCAGTTCTTC. Translation: CASSVVERYNEQFF. Drawing the rest from reference TRBV9 and TRBJ2-1, the complete variable domain is DSGVTQTPKHLITATGQRVTLRCSPRSGDLSVYWYQQSLDQGLQFLIQYYNGEERAKGNILERFSAQQFPDLHSELNLSSLELGDSALYFCASSVVERYNEQFFGPGTRLTVL.

V is TRBV5-5 and J is TRBJ2-7; TRBD1 aligns across 8 bases. The CDR3 totals 15 residues. With 6 bases clipped from V and 0 bases from J, the junction kept 8 bases outside the gene matches. From germline, CDR1 is SGHKS and CDR2 YYEKEE (reference sequence). CDR3 nucleotides: TGTGCCAGCAACCCCAGGGACAGGAGCTCCTACGAGCAGTACTTC. Translating gives CASNPRDRSSYEQYF.

The CDR3 DNA follows: TGTGCCAGCAGCCCGCAGGGTAATTCACCCCTCCACTTT. It yields the protein CASSPQGNSPLHF. The chain links TRBV7-9 to TRBJ1-6, with D perhaps matching TRBD1 (5 bases). There are 13 residues in the CDR3. V dropped 5 bases and J dropped 6 bases, with 8 bases sitting between them. Per the germline V gene, CDR1 is SEHNR and CDR2 is FQNEAQ (reference sequence).

This clone is a singleton in its sample. The gene calls are TRBV3-1 (or the pseudogene TRBV3-2) and TRBJ1-6, with 7 bases identical to TRBD1. J lost 7 bases, V lost 4 bases, and 7 bases had no gene match. There are 15 residues in the CDR3. Germline-derived CDR1 and CDR2 are LGHDT and YNNKEL (reference sequence). The CDR3 DNA sequence: TGTGCCAGCAGCCCCGCAGGGGGGACAAATTCACCCCTCCACTTT. Translated: CASSPAGGTNSPLHF.

The chain joins TRBV18 to TRBJ2-3; weak D call: TRBD2 (6 bases). The CDR3 consists of 15 residues. The ends were cut back, 1 base at V and 7 bases at J, with 15 bases in the middle. The germline V gene encodes CDR1 KGHSH and CDR2 LQKENI. The CDR3 here is CASSPLGEVGNTQYF. The CDR3 region has the DNA TGTGCCAGCTCACCACTCGGGGAGGTAGGAAATACGCAGTATTTT.

A single count supports this clone. The chain uses TRBV7-9 and TRBJ1-1; D uncertain. CDR3 length equals 16 residues. Trimming cost V 5 bases and J 1 base, with 17 bases left between them. The germline CDR1 and CDR2 sequences are SEHNR and FQNEAQ (reference sequence). CDR3: CASSPQAKQGNTEAFF. The CDR3 DNA is TGTGCCAGCAGCCCCCAGGCGAAACAAGGGAACACTGAAGCTTTCTTT.

The rearrangement links TRBV29-1 to TRBJ1-4; no reliable D call. V lost 4 bases and J 11 bases, leaving 11 bases between the germline ends. The germline V gene encodes CDR1 SQVTM and CDR2 ANQGSEA. This CDR3 has 11 residues. CDR3 sequence (DNA): TGCAGCGTTGGAATTATGGAGAAACTGTTTTTT. This encodes CSVGIMEKLFF.

In its sample, this clone was seen a few times. The CDR3 nucleotides are TGTGCAAGTCGCTTAGGGGGAGGGAAGTACGAGCAGTACTTC. Protein: CASRLGGGKYEQYF. This chain joins TRBV12-2 and TRBJ2-7; the table's D call of TRBD2 was not tested on the DNA. TRBV12-2 is a pseudogene locus. CDR3 size: 14 residues.

This clone has only a few counts. The chain joins TRBV5-1 to TRBJ1-1; TRBD1 is a possible D gene (6 bases). The CDR3 has 14 residues. CDR1 is SGHRS, CDR2 YFSETQ, per germline. Trimming removed 2 bases at V and 5 bases at J, with 13 bases between. The CDR3, as DNA: TGCGCCAGCAGCTTAAACACAGGGATTACTGAAGCTTTCTTT. It yields the protein CASSLNTGITEAFF.

CDR3 residues: CASSQEAGYNEQFF. CDR3 DNA sequence: TGCGCCAGCAGCCAAGAGGCGGGCTACAATGAGCAGTTCTTC. This chain links TRBV4-3 with TRBJ2-1, with D possibly TRBD2 on 5 matching bases. Germline CDR1 and CDR2: LGHNA and YSLEER. This CDR3 contains 14 residues. Trimming stripped 0 bases from V and 3 bases from J, with 6 bases between.

The V gene is TRBV7-9, the J gene TRBJ2-3, with 11 nucleotides matching TRBD2. After removal of 8 bases from V and 0 bases from J, the junction contained 13 bases not matched to a gene. Germline V gene lookup returns CDR1 SEHNR and CDR2 FQNEAQ (reference sequence). CDR3 length equals 18 residues. CDR3 loop: CASSPRGLAATSTDTQYF. DNA of the CDR3: TGTGCCAGCTCCCCCCGGGGACTAGCGGCCACCAGCACAGATACGCAGTATTTT.

The rearrangement uses TRBV5-1 and TRBJ2-5; D might be TRBD2 (6 bases). V lost 0 bases and J lost 4, with 16 bases in between. Per germline, CDR1 SGHRS and CDR2 YFSETQ. This CDR3 spans 16 amino acids. CDR3 residues: CASSLVSGLGGETQYF. CDR3 sequence (DNA): TGCGCCAGCAGCTTGGTCTCGGGACTGGGGGGAGAGACCCAGTACTTC.

V gene TRBV6-1 combines with J gene TRBJ1-4; D might be TRBD1 (5 bases). Looked up from germline, CDR1 is MNHNS and CDR2 is SASEGT. Trimming took off 1 base at V and 4 bases at J, with 13 bases between the two ends. This CDR3 is 16 amino acids long. DNA for the CDR3: TGTGCCAGCAGTGAAGGGGAGGGGACGGGTAATGAAAAACTGTTTTTT. It encodes CASSEGEGTGNEKLFF.